Only a few counts were recorded for the clone carrying this T cell receptor beta chain. Its antigen remains unidentified. The table came from immunoSEQ multiplex PCR; TCRdb's copy has only in-frame clones and leaves some out. The table shows about 140,000 clones, with approximately 95% occurring only once. The source of the sample is a study of T cell responses to AZD1222 COVID-19 vaccine. The study's findings and limits: Spike as a whole was targeted by vaccine-associated CD4 TCRs, dominant at 160-218 and 743-854. Females made up more of the donors, who were largely white British, and clonal diversity may have come out too low. Following two doses of AZD1222, Spike-specific TCR breadth and depth rose.

J was trimmed by 1 base and V by 1 base; bases with no gene match: 2. The CDR3 is 15 residues long. CDR1 and CDR2 from the germline V gene are SGHTA and FQGNSA. This clonotype originated in an adult in good health. The source material was peripheral blood, sampled on day 0 of MenACWY control vaccination. This chain uses TRBV7-2 with TRBJ2-3; 7 bases line up with TRBD1. The CDR3 sequence is CASSLVGQGTDTQYF. The DNA for the CDR3 is TGTGCCAGCAGCTTAGTAGGACAGGGCACAGATACGCAGTATTTT.